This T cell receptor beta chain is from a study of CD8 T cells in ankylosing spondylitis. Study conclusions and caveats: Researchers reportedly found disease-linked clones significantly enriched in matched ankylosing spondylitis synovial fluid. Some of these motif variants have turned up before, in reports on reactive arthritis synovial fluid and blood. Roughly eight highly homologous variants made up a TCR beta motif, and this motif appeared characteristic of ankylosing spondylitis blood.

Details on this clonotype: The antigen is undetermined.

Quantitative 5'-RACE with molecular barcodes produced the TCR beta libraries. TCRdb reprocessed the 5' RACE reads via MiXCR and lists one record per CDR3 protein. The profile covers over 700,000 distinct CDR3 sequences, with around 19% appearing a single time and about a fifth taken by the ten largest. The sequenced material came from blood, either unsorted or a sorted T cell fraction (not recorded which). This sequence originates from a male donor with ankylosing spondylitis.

CDR3 nucleotides: TGTGCCAGCAGTTCCACGGGGGGGGCGGATACTGAAGCTTTCTTT. Residues: CASSSTGGADTEAFF. The chain has TRBV27 and TRBJ1-1, with a tentative D call TRBD1 (6 bases). CDR3 size: 15 residues. Germline CDR1 reads MNHEY; CDR2 reads SMNVEV (reference sequence). V was shortened by 4 bases and J by 5 bases, with 17 bases between the two germline ends.